This is a list of T cell receptor beta chains from one sample in a study of CXCR3-negative and CXCR3-positive naive CD8 T cells. TCRdb re-called the 5' RACE reads, yielding one record per CDR3 amino acid sequence without DNA. The table lists 50,000 to 65,000 distinct CDR3 sequences, with approximately 1.6% in the top ten. The source material was naive CXCR3- CD8+ T cells from blood. The receptor set was obtained from a human donor in good health. Some clones in this sample may be carry-over from other donors' samples. Both conserved end residues are part of each CDR3. Each record gives: CDR3 protein, V gene, J gene.

CDR3aa: CASSPRGFYEQYF
v_gene: TRBV28
j_gene: TRBJ2-7

CDR3aa: CACGPRDRGYEQYF
v_gene: TRBV14
j_gene: TRBJ2-7

CDR3aa: CASSYRGTLQYEQFF
v_gene: TRBV28
j_gene: TRBJ2-1

CDR3aa: CASSPGGFGILDTQYF
v_gene: TRBV7-7
j_gene: TRBJ2-3

CDR3aa: CASSWQGAQETQYF
v_gene: TRBV12-3/TRBV12-4
j_gene: TRBJ2-5

CDR3aa: CASFTDRGFQETQYF
v_gene: TRBV6-1
j_gene: TRBJ2-5

CDR3aa: CASSGGGSPDTQYF
v_gene: TRBV6-4
j_gene: TRBJ2-3

CDR3aa: CASIEDRASYNEQFF
v_gene: TRBV7-9
j_gene: TRBJ2-1

CDR3aa: CSVDGGPGNTIYF
v_gene: TRBV29-1
j_gene: TRBJ1-3

CDR3aa: CASRTPPDTQYF
v_gene: TRBV27
j_gene: TRBJ2-3

CDR3aa: CASSQESGGSYEQYF
v_gene: TRBV4-2
j_gene: TRBJ2-7

CDR3aa: CASSLLDQETQYF
v_gene: TRBV28
j_gene: TRBJ2-5

CDR3aa: CASSFSGGNQPQHF
v_gene: TRBV5-5
j_gene: TRBJ1-5

CDR3aa: CASGLLGAGQPQHF
v_gene: TRBV12-3/TRBV12-4
j_gene: TRBJ1-5

CDR3aa: CASSPREGRLETQYF
v_gene: TRBV7-6
j_gene: TRBJ2-5

CDR3aa: CASSPQDSDLDPYEQYF
v_gene: TRBV5-1
j_gene: TRBJ2-7

CDR3aa: CSVELAGVEYEQYF
v_gene: TRBV29-1
j_gene: TRBJ2-7